The present entry profiles one T cell receptor (beta chain) with its context. Trimming shortened V by 4 bases and J by 2 bases, and 11 bases separated the two germline ends. This CDR3 comprises 14 residues. Germline CDR1 SGHAT, CDR2 FQNNGV. The sample comes from a study of cytomegalovirus exposure and HLA in healthy donors. Primers for the PCR totalled 60 Vbeta and 13 Jbeta. Sequenced by immunoSEQ multiplex PCR; TCRdb stores in-frame clones only, minus some. Of roughly 120,000 clones listed, approximately 80% are singletons. This TCR was sampled from a man aged 40-50 years in good health and CMV-seronegative. Specimen: PBMCs. The rearrangement uses TRBV11-2 and TRBJ1-2; tentative D call: TRBD1 (5 bases). CDR3 in DNA: TGTGCCAGCAGCTCCCACCAGGGAAACTATGGCTACACCTTC. It translates to CASSSHQGNYGYTF. The variable domain in full, with the rest retrieved from reference TRBV11-2 and TRBJ1-2, is EAGVAQSPRYKIIEKRQSVAFWCNPISGHATLYWYQQILGQGPKLLIQFQNNGVVDDSQLPKDRFSAERLKGVDSTLKIQPAKLEDSAVYLCASSSHQGNYGYTFGSGTRLTVV.